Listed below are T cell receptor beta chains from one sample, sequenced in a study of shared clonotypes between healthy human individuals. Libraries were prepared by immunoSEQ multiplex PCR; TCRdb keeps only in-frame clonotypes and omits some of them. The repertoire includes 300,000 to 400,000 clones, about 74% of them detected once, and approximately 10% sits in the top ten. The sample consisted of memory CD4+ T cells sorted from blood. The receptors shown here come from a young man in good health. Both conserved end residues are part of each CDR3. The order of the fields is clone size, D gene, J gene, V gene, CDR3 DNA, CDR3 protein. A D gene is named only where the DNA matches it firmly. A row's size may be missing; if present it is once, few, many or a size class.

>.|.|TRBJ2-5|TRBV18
TGTGCCAGCTCACCGCGCAGGGGTATAGAAGAGACCCAGTACTTC
CASSPRRGIEETQYF
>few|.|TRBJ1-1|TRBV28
TGTGCCAGCACCTCGGGGACGAAAGGGACTGAAGCTTTCTTT
CASTSGTKGTEAFF
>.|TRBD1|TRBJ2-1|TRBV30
TGTGCCTGGTCAAGGACAGGTTCCTACAATGAGCAGTTCTTC
CAWSRTGSYNEQFF
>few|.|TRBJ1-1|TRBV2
TGTGCCAGCCGAAAGGGCACGAACACTGAAGCTTTCTTT
CASRKGTNTEAFF
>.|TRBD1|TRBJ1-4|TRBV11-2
TGTGCCAGCAGCCCGGGACAGGGGATTTCTGGGGCCGGGGAAAAACTGTTTTTT
CASSPGQGISGAGEKLFF
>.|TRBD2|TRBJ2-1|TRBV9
TGTGCCAGCAGCGTTAGCGGGAGTAGGGGTAATGAGCAGTTCTTC
CASSVSGSRGNEQFF
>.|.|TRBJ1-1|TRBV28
TGTGCCAGCAGTGGGGGGCCAGGGGATCGGACTGAAGCTTTCTTT
CASSGGPGDRTEAFF
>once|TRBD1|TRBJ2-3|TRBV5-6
TGTGCCAGTATCAAACAGGGGGCCGGTGGCACAGATACGCAGTATTTT
CASIKQGAGGTDTQYF
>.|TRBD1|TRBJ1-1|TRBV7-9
TGTGCCAGCAGCTTGGAGGGGGCGCGGGCTTTCTTT
CASSLEGARAFF
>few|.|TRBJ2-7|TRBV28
TGTGCCAGCAGTTTTGAGGGGGACTCCTACGAGCAGTACTTC
CASSFEGDSYEQYF
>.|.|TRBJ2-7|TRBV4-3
TGCGCCAGCAGCCAAGATTCCAGGAATCCGGGGGAGCAGTACTTC
CASSQDSRNPGEQYF
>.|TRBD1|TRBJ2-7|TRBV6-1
TGTGCCAGCAGTGAAGGGGGACAGGTACGATACTACGAGCAGTACTTC
CASSEGGQVRYYEQYF
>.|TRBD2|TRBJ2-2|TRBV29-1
TGCAGCGCCGGGAGCGGGAGGTTGGGGGAGCTGTTTTTT
CSAGSGRLGELFF
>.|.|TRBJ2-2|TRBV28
TGTGTTTGCCAGAGAGGAAAGAACACCGGGGAGCTGTTTTTT
CVCQRGKNTGELFF
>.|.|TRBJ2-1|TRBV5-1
TGCGCCAGCAGAGTAACGGGAGTTAGTAGTAATGAGCAGTTCTTC
CASRVTGVSSNEQFF
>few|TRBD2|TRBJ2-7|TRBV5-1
TGCGCCAGCAGGGCCGTAGCGGGAGGCGAGCAGTACTTC
CASRAVAGGEQYF
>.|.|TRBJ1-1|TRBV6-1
TGTGCCAGCAGACCTTCCTTGGGGTACACTGAAGCTTTCTTT
CASRPSLGYTEAFF
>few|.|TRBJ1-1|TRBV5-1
TGCGCCAGCAGCCCGGGGATTTTTCTGAACACTGAAGCTTTCTTT
CASSPGIFLNTEAFF
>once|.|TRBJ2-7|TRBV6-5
TGTGCCACCCGGGACATCTACGAGCAGTACTTC
CATRDIYEQYF
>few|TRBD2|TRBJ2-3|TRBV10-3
TGTGCCATCAGTGTCGGTAGCGGGGTTAGCACAGATACGCAGTATTTT
CAISVGSGVSTDTQYF
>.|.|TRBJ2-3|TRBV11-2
TGTGCCAGCAGCTTCGGGAGCGGTAGGGCAGATACGCAGTATTTT
CASSFGSGRADTQYF
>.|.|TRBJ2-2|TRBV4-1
TGCGCCAGCAGCCAAGACAGGGTGTCCGGGGAGCTGTTTTTT
CASSQDRVSGELFF
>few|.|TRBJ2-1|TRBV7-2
TGTGCCAGCGAGAGGATAAATGAGCAGTTCTTC
CASERINEQFF
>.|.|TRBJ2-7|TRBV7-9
TGTGCCCGAGGTTCGGGGGCAGGGCTGTACTTC
CARGSGAGLYF
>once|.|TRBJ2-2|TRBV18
.
CASSPSVPGVTGELFF
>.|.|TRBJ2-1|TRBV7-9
TGTGCCAGCAGCCCCTACCGTGGCAGGGAAATAAAGGATGAGCAGTTCTTC
CASSPYRGREIKDEQFF
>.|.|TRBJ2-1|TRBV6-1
TGTGCCAGCCTCCTTATGAACAATGAGCAGTTCTTC
CASLLMNNEQFF
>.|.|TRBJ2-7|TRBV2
TGTGCCAGCAGTGGGGGCCCCTACGAGCAGTACTTC
CASSGGPYEQYF
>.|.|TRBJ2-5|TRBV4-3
TGCGCCAGCAGCCAAGATGGAGGGACGGAAGAGACCCAGTACTTC
CASSQDGGTEETQYF
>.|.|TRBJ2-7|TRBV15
TGTGCCACCAGCAGATACAGGGAGAGCTCCTACGAGCAGTACTTC
CATSRYRESSYEQYF
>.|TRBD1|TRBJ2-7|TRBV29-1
TGCAGCGTTGGTGGCCAGGGGGCCTACGAGCAGTACTTC
CSVGGQGAYEQYF
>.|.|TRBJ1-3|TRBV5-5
TGTGCCAGCAGCTTGGGGCCCCGAGGGGATTCTGGAAACACCATATATTTT
CASSLGPRGDSGNTIYF
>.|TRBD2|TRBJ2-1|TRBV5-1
TGCGCCAGTGGGACTAGCGGGAACTCCTACAATGAGCAGTTCTTC
CASGTSGNSYNEQFF
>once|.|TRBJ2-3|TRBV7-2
TGTGCCAGCAGCTTATTTGCGGGTACAGATACGCAGTATTTT
CASSLFAGTDTQYF
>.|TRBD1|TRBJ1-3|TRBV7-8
TGTGCCAGCAGCTTGGGACAGACTGGAAACACCATATATTTT
CASSLGQTGNTIYF
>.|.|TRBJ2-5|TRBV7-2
TGTGCCAGCAGCTACCGACAGGGTGGAGGGCAAGAGACCCAGTACTTC
CASSYRQGGGQETQYF
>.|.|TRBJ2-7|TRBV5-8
TGTGCCAGCAGCCCCCATGGGGGCCTCTCCTACGAGCAGTACTTC
CASSPHGGLSYEQYF
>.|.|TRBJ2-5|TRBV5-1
TGCGCCAGCAGCTTACAGGGAGAAGAGACCCAGTACTTC
CASSLQGEETQYF
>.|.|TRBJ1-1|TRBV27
TGTGCCAGCACTATTCTCCCCAACACTGAAGCTTTCTTT
CASTILPNTEAFF
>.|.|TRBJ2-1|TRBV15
TGTGCCACCAGCAGAACACAGGGAGGGTTGTACAATGAGCAGTTCTTC
CATSRTQGGLYNEQFF
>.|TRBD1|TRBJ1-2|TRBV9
TGTGCCAGCAGCGAGGGACAGGGGGCAACTGGCTACACCTTC
CASSEGQGATGYTF
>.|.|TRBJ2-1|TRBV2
TGTGCCAGCAGTGAAGGCTGGGAAAATGAGCAGTTCTTC
CASSEGWENEQFF
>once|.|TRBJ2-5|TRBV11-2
TGTGCCAGCAGCTTTGGTAGTCGAGAGACCCAGTACTTC
CASSFGSRETQYF
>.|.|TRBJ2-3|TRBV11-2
TGTGCCAGCAGCTTGGCCGGGGTGAGCACAGATACGCAGTATTTT
CASSLAGVSTDTQYF
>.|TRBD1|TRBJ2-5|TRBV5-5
TGTGCCAGCAGCTCATTCAGTCGGACAGGGTGGGGTGGGACCCAGTACTTC
CASSSFSRTGWGGTQYF
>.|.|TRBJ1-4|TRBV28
TGTGCCAGCAGTGACAGGACCGATAATGAAAAACTGTTTTTT
CASSDRTDNEKLFF
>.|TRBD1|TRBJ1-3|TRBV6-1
TGTGCCAGCAGTGAAGTTGTCAGGGGGCGTATCGAACCTGGAAACACCATATATTTT
CASSEVVRGRIEPGNTIYF
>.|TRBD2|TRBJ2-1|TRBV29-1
TGCAGCGCCGGACTAGTGATGGACGAGCAGTTCTTC
CSAGLVMDEQFF
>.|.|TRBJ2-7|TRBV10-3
TGTGCTCCCAACCTCGAGCAGTACTTC
CAPNLEQYF
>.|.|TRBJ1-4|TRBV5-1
TGCGCCAGCAGCTTGAATGGTGAAAAACTGTTTTTT
CASSLNGEKLFF
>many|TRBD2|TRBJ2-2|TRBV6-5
TGTGCCAGCAGGCGGGAGGGCCTGAGGACCGGGGAGCTGTTTTTT
CASRREGLRTGELFF
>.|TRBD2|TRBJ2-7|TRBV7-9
TGTGCCAGCAGCTTATATCATATTAGCGGGATCAGTTCCTACGAGCAGTACTTC
CASSLYHISGISSYEQYF
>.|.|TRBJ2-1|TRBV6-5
TGTGCCAGCAGTTATGGTGGAGGGGGTATCAATGAGCAGTTCTTC
CASSYGGGGINEQFF
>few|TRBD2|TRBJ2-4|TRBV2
TGTGCCAGCAGTGTGACTAGCGGGAGTGTGGGCATTCAGTACTTC
CASSVTSGSVGIQYF
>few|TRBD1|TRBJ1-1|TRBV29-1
TGCAGCGTTGGACAGGGGGCTGAAGCTTTCTTT
CSVGQGAEAFF